Below, 32 T cell receptor beta chains from the same sample are listed, as sequenced in a study of T and B cells in COVID-19 patients. TRB rearrangements were amplified by multiplex PCR with BIOMED2 TRB-A/B primers. TCRdb fed the multiplex PCR reads into MiXCR, producing one record per CDR3 protein. The sample holds several thousand distinct CDR3 sequences, 22% seen once. TRB was amplified from approximately 250-480 ng of blood genomic DNA. What was sequenced was blood. These receptors all come from a human donor who had recovered from COVID-19.

This clonotype has a handful of counts. V and J are TRBV12-3 or TRBV12-4 and TRBJ1-2; no definite D call. Trimming took 8 bases from V and 4 from J, leaving 11 bases between them. There are 12 residues in the CDR3. CDR3: CASSMGPYGYTF. The CDR3, as DNA: TGTGCCAGCTCCATGGGCCCCTATGGCTACACCTTC.

This rearrangement joins TRBV11-2 to TRBJ2-7; possible D gene TRBD2, 6 bases. Germline V gene sequence: CDR1 SGHAT, CDR2 FQNNGV. The CDR3 contains 18 residues. Trimming took off 2 bases at V and 6 bases at J, with 26 bases between the two ends. The CDR3 loop reads CASSLTVSGRRGRVEQYF. For the CDR3, the DNA is TGTGCCAGCAGCTTAACGGTTTCAGGGCGGAGGGGAAGGGTCGAGCAGTACTTC.

With respect to this clonotype: This may come from a read error, since a much larger clone is one base off. The chain links TRBV5-6 to TRBJ2-5; possibly TRBD1 or TRBD2 for D (5 bases each). CDR1 is SGHDT, CDR2 YYEEEE, per germline. The CDR3 has 14 residues. This CDR3 reads CASSLAGEGETPYF. CDR3 bases: TGTGCCAGCAGCTTGGCCGGGGAAGGGGAGACCCCGTACTTC. The full variable domain, with the rest looked up from reference TRBV5-6 and TRBJ2-5, is DAGVTQSPTHLIKTRGQQVTLRCSPKSGHDTVSWYQQALGQGPQFIFQYYEEEERQRGNFPDRFSGHQFPNYSSELNVNALLLGDSALYLCASSLAGEGETPYFGPGTRLLVL.

This clonotype counts as medium-sized (0.01 to 0.1%). The rearrangement uses TRBV19 and TRBJ1-6, with D hard to call. Trimming left V 11 bases short and J 2 bases short, with 16 bases between. Germline assignment: CDR1 LNHDA and CDR2 SQIVND (reference sequence). The CDR3 is made up of 15 amino acids. The CDR3 DNA is TGTGCCTCTACACGGCGGGCAACCTATAATTCACCCCTCCACTTT. This sequence encodes CASTRRATYNSPLHF.

By frequency in the sample, this clonotype is medium-sized. CDR3 sequence reads: CASSGLLAGNYNEQFF. CDR3 nucleotide sequence: TGTGCCAGTAGTGGCCTACTAGCGGGGAACTACAATGAGCAGTTCTTC. The chain couples TRBV19 to TRBJ2-1; 10 bases fit TRBD2. There are 16 residues in the CDR3. Unmatched junction bases numbered 7, after V lost 5 bases and J lost 3 bases. CDR1 LNHDA and CDR2 SQIVND come from the germline V gene (reference sequence).

This clonotype ranks as large. The rearrangement uses TRBV29-1 and TRBJ2-1; tentatively, D is TRBD2 (5 bases). Looked up from germline, CDR1 is SQVTM and CDR2 is ANQGSEA. The CDR3 sequence is 11 residues long. Trimming removed 6 bases from V and 3 bases from J, with 6 bases in between. The CDR3, as DNA: TGCAGCGTGCGGGTCTACAATGAGCAGTTCTTC. Translated: CSVRVYNEQFF.

This clonotype came up many times. This chain uses TRBV30 with TRBJ1-5, with 8 bases fitting TRBD1. This CDR3 spans 16 amino acids. Germline values: CDR1 GTSNPN, CDR2 SVGIG (reference sequence). The ends lost 3 bases at V and 2 bases at J; junction bases unmatched: 9. The CDR3 loop is CAWSWTGLPGNQPQHF. As DNA, the CDR3 is TGTGCCTGGAGCTGGACAGGGCTCCCGGGCAATCAGCCCCAGCATTTT.

By proportion, this clonotype is medium-sized. The chain combines TRBV6-6 with TRBJ2-2; TRBD2 is a possible D gene (5 bases). V was clipped by 8 bases and J by 1 base, with 11 bases between them. This CDR3 comprises 14 residues. The germline V gene encodes CDR1 MNHNY and CDR2 SVGAGI (reference sequence). CDR3 DNA sequence: TGTGCCAGCGGCGCGGGTGTGAACACCGGGGAGCTGTTTTTT. Protein sequence: CASGAGVNTGELFF.

The rearrangement links TRBV20-1 to TRBJ2-5; D unresolved. Germline V gene lookup returns CDR1 DFQATT and CDR2 SNEGSKA (reference sequence). CDR3 length equals 14 residues. Trimming took 3 bases from V and 0 from J, leaving 11 bases between them. The CDR3: CSASLVPYQETQYF. The CDR3 DNA reads as TGCAGTGCTAGTCTGGTTCCGTACCAAGAGACCCAGTACTTC.

By share, this clonotype ranks as medium-sized (0.01 to 0.1%). This sequence joins TRBV27 and TRBJ2-3, with D perhaps TRBD1 (5 bases). V gave up 3 bases and J gave up 1 base, with 11 bases separating them. Germline V CDR1 and CDR2: MNHEY, SMNVEV (reference sequence). CDR3 length: 15 amino acids. The chain's CDR3 is CASSFKGAGTDTQYF. CDR3 coding DNA: TGTGCCAGCAGTTTCAAAGGGGCCGGCACAGATACGCAGTATTTT.

The genes are TRBV6-6 and TRBJ2-7; D might be TRBD1 (6 bases). CDR1 is MNHNY, CDR2 SVGAGI, per germline (reference sequence). Trimming shortened V by 6 bases and J by 3 bases, and 12 bases separated the two germline ends. The CDR3 sequence is 13 residues long. The CDR3 nucleotides read TGTGCCAGCAGACCGGGACATTACTACGAGCAGTACTTC. It codes for CASRPGHYYEQYF.

This clonotype was seen ten or more times. The chain employs TRBV19 and TRBJ1-1, with a weak D call TRBD1 (6 bases). Germline V gene data show CDR1 as LNHDA and CDR2 as SQIVND (reference sequence). Trimming took off 5 bases at V and 2 bases at J, with 15 bases between the two ends. This CDR3 region has 15 residues. The CDR3 loop reads CASSPRTEFNTEAFF. The CDR3 nucleotides are TGTGCCAGTAGTCCGAGGACAGAGTTTAACACTGAAGCTTTCTTT.

This clonotype was seen a handful of times. The V and J genes are TRBV14 and TRBJ1-2; no definite D call. Germline assignment: CDR1 SGHDN and CDR2 FVKESK. The CDR3 spans 13 residues. V lost 3 bases, J lost 2 bases, and 7 bases lay in between. CDR3 loop: CASSHQENYGYTF. CDR3 DNA sequence: TGTGCCAGCAGCCATCAGGAAAACTATGGCTACACCTTC.

This clonotype is deemed medium-sized. V usage is TRBV6-1 and J usage is TRBJ1-4; TRBD1 aligns across 7 bases. The CDR3 is 13 amino acids. The V and J ends lost 7 bases and 5 bases, in that order; junction bases with no gene match: 4. The V gene's germline CDR1 is MNHNS and CDR2 SASEGT. CDR3 protein: CASNTGDNEKLFF. CDR3 bases: TGTGCCAGCAATACAGGGGACAATGAAAAACTGTTTTTT.

This clonotype was counted a few times. The chain recombines TRBV10-3 with TRBJ2-5; 10 bases agree with TRBD2. Germline CDR1 ENHRY, CDR2 SYGVKD. This CDR3 has 16 residues. Losses at the gene ends were 3 bases for V and 1 base for J; bases not matched to a gene: 5. DNA of the CDR3: TGTGCCATCAGTGATATAGCGGGGGGTTTCCAAGAGACCCAGTACTTC. This translates into CAISDIAGGFQETQYF.

By sample share, this clonotype is medium-sized. V usage is TRBV5-6 and J usage is TRBJ2-5; D gene ambiguous. Germline V lookup: CDR1 SGHDT, CDR2 YYEEEE. This CDR3 has 13 residues. V lost 3 bases and J lost 2, with 8 bases in between. CDR3 residues: CASSSDKQETQYF. Written as DNA, the CDR3 is TGTGCCAGCAGCTCCGACAAACAAGAGACCCAGTACTTC.

The V gene is TRBV19, the J gene TRBJ2-2; TRBD1 agrees at 11 bases. Trimming cost V 7 bases and J 7 bases; bases outside gene matches: 8. This CDR3 comprises 15 residues. Germline CDR1 is LNHDA and CDR2 is SQIVND (reference sequence). CDR3 bases: TGTGCCAGTACCCCCGGGACAGGGGGTAGCGGGGAGCTGTTTTTT. It codes for CASTPGTGGSGELFF.

J is TRBJ1-1 and V is TRBV20-1; TRBD1 agrees at 7 bases. V dropped 5 bases and J dropped 4; count of bases not matched to a gene: 4. This CDR3 is built from 12 residues. CDR1 DFQATT and CDR2 SNEGSKA come from the germline V gene (reference sequence). CDR3 coding DNA: TGCAGTGCTTCCCCAGGGGGCACTGAAGCTTTCTTT. This gives the protein CSASPGGTEAFF.

The V call is TRBV19, the J call TRBJ2-6, with TRBD1 matching 10 bases. The germline V gene encodes CDR1 LNHDA and CDR2 SQIVND (reference sequence). This CDR3 contains 19 residues. V gave up 5 bases and J gave up 0 bases; unmatched junction bases: 10. CDR3 protein: CASSSTGTGVNSGANVLTF. CDR3 DNA: TGTGCCAGTAGTTCCACCGGGACAGGGGTTAACTCTGGGGCCAACGTCCTGACTTTC.

This clonotype is classed as medium-sized. The CDR3 sequence is CASQREGAMSGNTIYF. The CDR3 DNA follows: TGTGCCAGCCAACGAGAGGGAGCCATGTCTGGAAACACCATATATTTT. V is TRBV6-5 and J is TRBJ1-3; D uncertain. The CDR3 has 16 residues. Per germline, CDR1 MNHEY and CDR2 SVGAGI. The V end lost 8 bases, the J end lost 1 base, and 18 bases lay between the germline ends.

This clonotype showed up many times. The chain couples TRBV6-1 to TRBJ1-6; TRBD1 matches 12 bases. The junction had 9 bases not matched to a gene; V was cut back by 6 bases and J by 0 bases. This CDR3 region has 19 residues. Germline V gene data show CDR1 as MNHNS and CDR2 as SASEGT. CDR3 protein: CASSVGTGGWGSYNSPLHF. The CDR3 DNA reads as TGTGCCAGCAGCGTCGGGACAGGGGGCTGGGGCTCCTATAATTCACCCCTCCACTTT.

This clonotype is medium-sized. The genes are TRBV29-1 and TRBJ1-2; possibly TRBD1 for D (5 bases). The germline V gene encodes CDR1 SQVTM and CDR2 ANQGSEA. V lost 0 bases, J lost 7 bases, and 9 bases lay in between. The CDR3 is 12 amino acids. The CDR3 sequence: CSVEDGGGGYTF. DNA for the CDR3: TGCAGCGTTGAAGATGGGGGGGGTGGCTACACCTTC.

About this clonotype: A much larger clone lies one base from this, so it may be a read error. The V call is TRBV6-5, the J call TRBJ1-1; tentative D call: TRBD1 (5 bases). Trimming took 6 bases from V and 5 from J, leaving 19 bases between them. The CDR3 is made up of 15 amino acids. Germline V lookup: CDR1 MNHEY, CDR2 SVGAGI. Written as DNA, the CDR3 is TGTGCCAGCAGCCGGGGTGGGACCCCAAAAACTGAAGCTTTCTTT. Its protein is CASSRGGTPKTEAFF.

This clonotype was observed at least ten times. The chain has TRBV5-1 and TRBJ2-7; 9 bases fit TRBD1. V dropped 5 bases and J dropped 3; count of bases not matched to a gene: 9. Germline CDR1 is SGHRS and CDR2 is YFSETQ. This CDR3 region has 15 residues. As DNA, the CDR3 is TGCGCCAGCAGACCGACAGGGGGGCAGAACTACGAGCAGTACTTC. Translating it yields CASRPTGGQNYEQYF.

J is TRBJ1-1 and V is TRBV9; TRBD1 matches at 7 bases. With 4 bases clipped from V and 0 bases from J, the junction kept 6 bases outside the gene matches. Germline lookup yields CDR1 SGDLS and CDR2 YYNGEE. The CDR3 sequence is 15 residues long. CDR3 loop: CASSPEGAVNTEAFF. CDR3 nucleotide sequence: TGTGCCAGCAGCCCCGAGGGGGCCGTGAACACTGAAGCTTTCTTT.

This clonotype was found a few times. The chain employs TRBV12-3 or TRBV12-4 and TRBJ1-5; tentative D call: TRBD1 (5 bases). The CDR3 extends over 18 amino acids. V was trimmed by 5 bases and J by 0 bases, leaving 20 bases between them. CDR3 bases: TGTGCCAGCAGTCAAGGGGCCCCTAAGTTATATAGCAATCAGCCCCAGCATTTT. Amino acid sequence: CASSQGAPKLYSNQPQHF.

This chain connects TRBV6-4 to TRBJ1-2; 9 bases align to TRBD1. The CDR3 runs 16 residues. Germline CDR1 is MRHNA and CDR2 is SNTAGT. The ends lost 3 bases at V and 4 bases at J; junction bases unmatched: 9. The CDR3 spells CASSETGQGVSYGYTF. The CDR3 bases are TGTGCCAGCAGTGAGACGGGACAGGGTGTTAGCTATGGCTACACCTTC.

This clonotype qualifies as medium-sized. In DNA form, the CDR3 reads TGTGCCAGCAGAGACCGGGACAGGGGGCGAGAGACCCAGTACTTC. This translates into CASRDRDRGRETQYF. The rearrangement links TRBV6-1 to TRBJ2-5; 12 bases match TRBD1. V shed 6 bases and J 4 bases; nucleotides not matched to a gene: 6. CDR1 is MNHNS and CDR2 is SASEGT in the germline V gene. The CDR3 is 15 residues long.

This clonotype ranks as medium-sized. This chain joins TRBV6-5 and TRBJ1-4; D not resolved. In germline, CDR1 is MNHEY, CDR2 SVGAGI. The germline V and J ends were trimmed by 3 bases and 7 bases, with 9 bases remaining between them. The CDR3 length is 13 residues. The CDR3 coding sequence is TGTGCCAGCAGTTATTCCGGCCTTGAAAAACTGTTTTTT. It translates to CASSYSGLEKLFF.

V usage is TRBV19 and J usage is TRBJ2-7; 9 bases align to TRBD1. The V gene's germline CDR1 is LNHDA and CDR2 SQIVND (reference sequence). The CDR3 is 16 residues long. V trimming: 3 bases; J trimming: 1 base; junction bases outside the gene matches: 7. CDR3 coding DNA: TGTGCCAGTAGTATCGTCGGGACAGGGAAGTCCTACGAGCAGTACTTC. It yields the protein CASSIVGTGKSYEQYF.

In this sample, this clonotype turned up a few times. The V and J genes are TRBV18 and TRBJ1-5; the match to TRBD1 covers 7 bases. This CDR3 has 15 residues. With 6 bases clipped from V and 4 bases from J, the junction kept 9 bases outside the gene matches. CDR1 and CDR2 from the germline V gene are KGHSH and LQKENI. The CDR3 DNA reads TGTGCCAGCTCCCCAGGGGACAGAAGGAATCAGCCCCAGCATTTT. It encodes CASSPGDRRNQPQHF.

The chain couples TRBV19 to TRBJ2-7; TRBD1 agrees at 12 bases. In germline, CDR1 is LNHDA, CDR2 SQIVND (reference sequence). This CDR3 is 15 amino acids long. The ends lost 6 bases at V and 4 bases at J; junction bases unmatched: 7. The CDR3 loop reads CASSPWDRGRYEQYF. The CDR3 nucleotides read TGTGCCAGTAGCCCCTGGGACAGGGGGCGGTACGAGCAGTACTTC. The whole variable domain, remainder taken from reference TRBV19 and TRBJ2-7, is DGGITQSPKYLFRKEGQNVTLSCEQNLNHDAMYWYRQDPGQGLRLIYYSQIVNDFQKGDIAEGYSVSREKKESFPLTVTSAQKNPTAFYLCASSPWDRGRYEQYFGPGTRLTVT.